One sample yielded the 5 T cell receptor beta chains listed below, sequenced in a study of blood T cell repertoires in COVID-19. Some clones are missing from TCRdb's copy, which holds only in-frame ones; the method was immunoSEQ multiplex PCR. The table lists 140,000 or so clones, roughly 80% of them singletons, with approximately 1.6% in the top ten. Sequenced material: PBMCs or T cells enriched from blood (not recorded which). Receptors originate from a woman under 30 who had been exposed to COVID-19.

The genes are TRBV5-1 and TRBJ1-4; no firm D call. The ends were cut back, 4 bases at V and 8 bases at J, with 15 bases in the middle. Germline CDR1 and CDR2: SGHRS and YFSETQ. This CDR3 contains 14 residues. This CDR3 reads CASSPGAGGEKLFF. The CDR3 nucleotides are TGCGCCAGCAGCCCGGGCGCGGGCGGAGAAAAACTGTTTTTT. The variable domain in full, completed from reference TRBV5-1 and TRBJ1-4, reads KAGVTQTPRYLIKTRGQQVTLSCSPISGHRSVSWYQQTPGQGLQFLFEYFSETQRNKGNFPGRFSGRQFSNSRSEMNVSTLELGDSALYLCASSPGAGGEKLFFGSGTQLSVL.

The chain has TRBV5-1 and TRBJ1-2; D remains unclear. This CDR3 is built from 15 residues. CDR1 SGHRS and CDR2 YFSETQ come from the germline V gene. V was shortened by 0 bases and J by 5 bases, with 14 bases between the two germline ends. The CDR3 nucleotides are TGCGCCAGCAGCTTGGCTGTTTTACGAGATTATGGCTACACCTTC. The encoded protein is CASSLAVLRDYGYTF.

The chain couples TRBV6-5 to TRBJ1-4; 7 bases are shared with TRBD1. This CDR3 is built from 15 residues. The trim removed 0 bases at V and 8 bases at J, leaving 6 bases unmatched. Germline CDR1 is MNHEY and CDR2 is SVGAGI. CDR3 in DNA: TGTGCCAGCAGTTACTCCCCAGGGGGTAGGGAAAAACTGTTTTTT. Translating gives CASSYSPGGREKLFF.

A single count supports this clone. This chain connects TRBV3-1 (or the pseudogene TRBV3-2) to TRBJ2-5, with TRBD1 matching over 7 bases. Germline CDR1 is LGHDT and CDR2 is YNNKEL (reference sequence). This CDR3 has 15 amino acids. After removal of 7 bases from V and 3 bases from J, the junction contained 11 bases not matched to a gene. CDR3 sequence: CASTLVGDREETQYF. The CDR3 DNA is TGTGCCAGCACCCTGGTAGGGGACAGAGAAGAGACCCAGTACTTC.

The CDR3: CASSLKEATDTQYF. In DNA, the CDR3 is TGCGCCAGCAGCCTTAAAGAGGCTACAGATACGCAGTATTTT. The gene calls are TRBV4-1 and TRBJ2-3; D is unresolved. This CDR3 is built from 14 residues. Per the germline V gene, CDR1 is MGHRA and CDR2 is YSYEKL. Trimming removed 4 bases at V and 3 bases at J, with 11 bases between.